The rows below give T cell receptor beta chains drawn from one sample of a study of blood T cell repertoires in COVID-19. Using immunoSEQ multiplex PCR, the repertoire was profiled, and TCRdb retains in-frame clones only, with some absent. The sample shows under 200,000 clones, roughly 83% of them seen only once. Input material: PBMCs or T cells enriched from blood (not recorded which). The receptors derive from an older woman who had recovered from COVID-19. Each CDR3 is given with its conserved first and last residue. A D gene is named only where the DNA matches it firmly. The size field is filled for only some rows; it gives once, few, many or a size class.

j_call cdr3_length v_call clone_size d_call cdr3_aa cdr3_nt
TRBJ2-1 12 TRBV30 NA NA CAWSVSEGGQFF TGTGCCTGGAGTGTATCCGAGGGTGGGCAGTTCTTC
TRBJ1-5 14 TRBV19 once TRBD1 CASRRDRGDQPQHF TGTGCCAGTAGGCGAGACAGGGGGGATCAGCCCCAGCATTTT
TRBJ1-4 12 TRBV6-5 NA NA CASSPGGGKLFF TGTGCCAGCAGCCCGGGGGGGGGAAAACTGTTTTTT
TRBJ2-6 17 TRBV5-6 NA NA CASSFPTQASGANVLTF TGTGCCAGCAGTTTCCCGACACAAGCCTCTGGGGCCAACGTCCTGACTTTC
TRBJ1-2 14 TRBV6-6 NA TRBD1 CASSLDRERYGYTF TGTGCCAGCAGTTTGGACAGGGAGAGGTATGGCTACACCTTC
TRBJ1-2 14 TRBV5-8 NA NA CASSLGQFNYGYTF TGTGCCAGCAGCTTGGGGCAGTTTAACTATGGCTACACCTTC
TRBJ2-1 16 TRBV2 NA TRBD2 CASRTSGGRSYNEQFF TGTGCCAGCAGAACTAGCGGGGGGCGCTCCTACAATGAGCAGTTCTTC
TRBJ1-6 16 TRBV27 NA TRBD1 CASSPSQGASNSPLHF TGTGCCAGCAGTCCCAGCCAGGGGGCAAGTAATTCACCCCTCCACTTT
TRBJ2-1 14 TRBV2 NA NA CASSGSLAVGEQFF TGTGCCAGCAGTGGATCACTAGCTGTAGGTGAGCAGTTCTTC
TRBJ2-3 16 TRBV9 once NA CASSPRPGSSTDTQYF TGTGCCAGCAGCCCTAGGCCAGGGTCTAGCACAGATACGCAGTATTTT
TRBJ2-1 13 TRBV27 NA NA CASSTDSSNEQFF TGTGCCAGCAGTACGGACAGCAGCAATGAGCAGTTCTTC
TRBJ2-5 10 TRBV28 NA NA CASSSETQYF TGTGCCAGCAGTTCGGAGACCCAGTACTTC
TRBJ2-2 13 TRBV10-2 NA TRBD1 CASTDRGTGELFF TGCGCCAGCACTGACAGGGGAACCGGGGAGCTGTTTTTT
TRBJ2-3 13 TRBV4-1 few NA CASSQDQLFPQYF TGCGCCAGCAGCCAAGATCAACTCTTCCCGCAGTATTTT
TRBJ1-3 17 TRBV6-1 NA NA CASSEWLGSGPGNTIYF TGTGCCAGCAGTGAATGGCTAGGTAGCGGGCCTGGAAACACCATATATTTT
TRBJ2-3 14 TRBV2 NA TRBD1 CASSEAKGAHTQYF TGTGCCAGCAGTGAAGCAAAGGGGGCACATACGCAGTATTTT
TRBJ2-1 13 TRBV5-1 many NA CASSPGTYNEQFF TGCGCCAGCAGCCCAGGGACCTACAATGAGCAGTTCTTC
TRBJ2-3 14 TRBV9 NA TRBD2 CASSGSGRSDTQYF TGTGCCAGCAGCGGTAGCGGGAGGTCAGATACGCAGTATTTT
TRBJ1-1 12 TRBV11-2 NA NA CASSANRVEAFF TGTGCCAGCAGCGCTAACAGGGTTGAAGCTTTCTTT
TRBJ2-3 15 TRBV19 once TRBD2 CASSVGLARADTQYF TGTGCCAGTAGTGTGGGACTAGCTAGGGCAGATACGCAGTATTTT
TRBJ1-3 23 TRBV5-1 NA NA CASSHPGEGLFIKYPPTGNTIYF TGCGCCAGCAGCCACCCCGGGGAGGGGTTGTTTATCAAATACCCTCCAACTGGAAACACCATATATTTT
TRBJ2-3 15 TRBV25-1 NA TRBD2 CASRTSDSSTDTQYF TGTGCCAGCAGGACTAGCGACTCTAGCACAGATACGCAGTATTTT
TRBJ1-5 15 TRBV19 NA NA CASSITAGQAAPQHF TGTGCCAGTAGTATAACCGCGGGGCAGGCCGCGCCCCAGCATTTT
TRBJ2-3 16 TRBV5-1 NA NA CASSLVVRRFTDTQYF TGCGCCAGCAGCTTGGTCGTCCGGCGGTTCACAGATACGCAGTATTTT
TRBJ1-1 15 TRBV6-5 once TRBD1 CASSPGTGKFTEAFF TGTGCCAGCAGCCCCGGGACAGGGAAGTTCACTGAAGCTTTCTTT
TRBJ2-1 14 TRBV5-1 NA NA CASSGGDSYNEQFF TGCGCCAGCAGCGGAGGTGACTCCTACAATGAGCAGTTCTTC
TRBJ2-5 18 TRBV19 NA TRBD2 CASSTRAISGGGLETQYF TGTGCCAGTAGTACCCGCGCTATTAGCGGGGGGGGCCTGGAGACCCAGTACTTC
TRBJ2-5 17 TRBV5-1 NA NA CASSQNSPGANGETQYF TGCGCCAGCAGCCAAAACTCTCCAGGGGCGAATGGAGAGACCCAGTACTTC
TRBJ1-1 14 TRBV19 NA NA CASSIGGLNTEAFF TGTGCCAGTAGTATCGGGGGACTGAACACTGAAGCTTTCTTT
TRBJ2-3 12 TRBV6-5 once NA CASSPGTDTQYF TGTGCCAGCAGTCCGGGCACAGATACGCAGTATTTT
TRBJ1-2 18 TRBV7-2 NA TRBD1 CASSLTPRQGRGPYGYTF TGTGCCAGCAGCCTAACGCCAAGACAGGGGAGGGGTCCTTATGGCTACACCTTC